This TCR beta chain appears in the sequencing data of a study of sequential checkpoint blockade in melanoma. Only in-frame clones appear in the TCRdb table, and some are missing; sequencing was by immunoSEQ multiplex PCR. This sample carries several thousand clones, 20% to 25% of them seen once, and the ten largest clones take roughly 3.9%. The sample's treatment: randomized to nivolumab then ipilimumab (arm A) or the reverse (arm B). Germline loops: CDR1 SGHRS, CDR2 YFSETQ. This CDR3 has 16 residues. Between the trimmed V and J ends, which lost 5 bases and 0 bases, there was a span of 15 bases. The chain couples TRBV5-1 to TRBJ1-3; D gene ambiguous. The clonotype originates from a human donor with melanoma. The material sequenced was tumor tissue (inferred from file names), taken from a patient given nivolumab and ipilimumab in sequence. Here the CDR3 DNA reads TGCGCCAGCAGTATATCCCGGGCCGACTCTGGAAACACCATATATTTT. This codes for CASSISRADSGNTIYF.